These 5 T cell receptor beta chains originate from one sample sequenced in a study of blood T cells in healthy people across ages. With a J-beta primer mix and a sample-barcoded 5' primer, a second PCR ran about 6 to 11 cycles. One entry per CDR3 protein, called by TCRdb with MiXCR from the 5' RACE reads. The data show approximately 940,000 distinct CDR3 sequences, approximately 49% seen once. The sequenced material came from blood. These TCRs come from a man under 40 in good health.

There are a few counts of this clonotype. Since a much larger clone is just one base distant, this may be a read error. The gene calls are TRBV6-2 or TRBV6-3 and TRBJ2-1; D may be TRBD1 (5 bases). The J call may be incorrect, as the DNA end agrees better with TRBJ2-7. This CDR3 spans 13 amino acids. CDR1 and CDR2 (germline): MNHEY, SVGEGT. The CDR3 is CASSDSSYNEQYF. In DNA, the CDR3 is TGTGCCAGCAGTGACAGCTCCTACAATGAGCAGTACTTC.

The chain uses TRBV2 and TRBJ2-2; D might be TRBD2 (7 bases). CDR1 SNHLY and CDR2 FYNNEI come from the germline V gene. CDR3 length equals 14 residues. Trimming cost V 6 bases and J 2 bases, with 10 bases left between them. The CDR3 loop is CASRGGENTGELFF. The CDR3 coding sequence is TGTGCCAGCAGAGGGGGGGAAAACACCGGGGAGCTGTTTTTT.

The CDR3 is CASSEYAGSSYEQYF. For the CDR3, the DNA is TGTGCCAGCAGTGAATACGCGGGGAGCTCCTACGAGCAGTACTTC. The chain employs TRBV6-1 and TRBJ2-7; perhaps TRBD2 as D (6 bases). This CDR3 is 15 amino acids long. With 2 bases removed from V and 0 bases from J, the gap between germline ends came to 11 bases. Germline loops: CDR1 MNHNS, CDR2 SASEGT.

The table lists this clonotype with a count of one. One junction end does not reproduce the germline sequence, and a read error may be involved. The chain couples TRBV4-1 to TRBJ1-1, with a tentative D call TRBD1 (5 bases). There are 14 residues in the CDR3. In germline, CDR1 is MGHRA, CDR2 YSYEKL. The CDR3 nucleotides read TGCGCCAGCAGCCACGGTGAGGGGATCACTGGAGCTTTCTTT. It codes for CASSHGEGITGAFF.

CDR3 sequence reads: CASSFRTGSHEQYF. The CDR3 coding sequence is TGTGCCAGCAGTTTCCGGACAGGGTCCCACGAGCAGTACTTC. The chain uses TRBV6-2 or TRBV6-3 and TRBJ2-7; the match to TRBD1 covers 8 bases. Germline assignment: CDR1 MNHEY and CDR2 SVGEGT. Trimming took 4 bases from V and 5 from J; bases not matched to a gene: 7. The CDR3 is made up of 14 amino acids.